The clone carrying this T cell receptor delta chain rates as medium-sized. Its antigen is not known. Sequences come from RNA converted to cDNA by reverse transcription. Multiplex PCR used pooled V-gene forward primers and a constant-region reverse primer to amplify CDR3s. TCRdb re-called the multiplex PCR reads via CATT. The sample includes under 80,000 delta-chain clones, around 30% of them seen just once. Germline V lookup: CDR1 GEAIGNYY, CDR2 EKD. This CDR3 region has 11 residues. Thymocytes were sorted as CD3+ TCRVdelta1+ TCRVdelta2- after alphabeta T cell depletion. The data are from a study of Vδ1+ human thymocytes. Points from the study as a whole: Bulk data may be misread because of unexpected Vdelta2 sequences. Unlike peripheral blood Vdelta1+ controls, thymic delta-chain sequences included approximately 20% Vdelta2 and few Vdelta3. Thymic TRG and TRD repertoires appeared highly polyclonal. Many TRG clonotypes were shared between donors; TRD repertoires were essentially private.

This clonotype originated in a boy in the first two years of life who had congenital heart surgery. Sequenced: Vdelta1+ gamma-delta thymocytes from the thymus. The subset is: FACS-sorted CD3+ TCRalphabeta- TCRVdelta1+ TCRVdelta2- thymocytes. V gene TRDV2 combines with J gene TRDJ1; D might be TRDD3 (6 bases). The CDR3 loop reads CAGGSTDKLIF. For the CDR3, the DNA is TGTGCTGGGGGCTCAACCGATAAACTCATCTTT.